The rows below give T cell receptor beta chains drawn from one sample of a study of lymphopenia after photon versus proton radiotherapy. Generated by immunoSEQ multiplex PCR, the TCRdb table keeps only in-frame clones and is missing some. The sample carries roughly 22,000 clones, about 82% recorded once. The source material was peripheral blood, sampled from a patient treated with proton-based radiotherapy. The source is a woman between 65 and 79 years old with pancreatic cancer. The CDR3 runs from the conserved cysteine through the conserved F or W. A D gene is named only where the DNA matches it firmly. A clone size is listed for some rows: how often the clone was seen (once, few, many), or a class if it is expanded.

J	V	size	D	DNA	CDR3
TRBJ2-7	TRBV10-2	-	TRBD2	TGCGCCAGCAGTGAGTATGGGGGGGGTAGCGGGAGTAGATCCTACGAGCAGTACTTC	CASSEYGGGSGSRSYEQYF
TRBJ2-1	TRBV6-6	-	-	TGTGCCGGAAGGGAAGCCCTAGCCAGCGGTGAGCAGTTCTTC	CAGREALASGEQFF
TRBJ1-2	TRBV29-1	-	-	TGCAGCGTTGATACCAAGGGGAACTATGGCTACACCTTC	CSVDTKGNYGYTF
TRBJ2-3	TRBV23-1	-	-	TGCGCCAGCAGTCCCGCCAGATACACAGATACGCAGTATTTT	CASSPARYTDTQYF
TRBJ2-1	TRBV25-1	-	TRBD2	TGTGCCAGCAGTGATGGGAGGGTCTACAATGAGCAGTTCTTC	CASSDGRVYNEQFF
TRBJ2-7	TRBV21-1	-	-	TGTGCCAGCAGCGGGAATTGGACCGGGACAGGGGACCACGAGCAGTACTTC	CASSGNWTGTGDHEQYF
TRBJ2-5	TRBV10-2	few	-	TGCGCCAGCAGAGGAACCACCGGGACACTCCAAGAGACCCAGTACTTC	CASRGTTGTLQETQYF
TRBJ2-3	TRBV28	-	-	TGTGCCAGCAGTTTACGGGGTAGCAAAGTCACAGATACGCAGTATTTT	CASSLRGSKVTDTQYF
TRBJ1-1	TRBV28	medium-sized	-	TGTGCCAGCAGCCTAGGACAGTCCATGGGAGCTTTCTTT	CASSLGQSMGAFF
TRBJ1-6	TRBV7-3	few	TRBD1	TGTGCCAGCAGCTCAGGGACAGGGGGGCATTCACCCCTCCACTTT	CASSSGTGGHSPLHF
TRBJ2-7	TRBV6-5	-	-	TGTGCCAGCAGTTACCTAAGGGGCTACGAGCAGTACTTC	CASSYLRGYEQYF
TRBJ2-7	TRBV5-1	-	-	TGCGCCAGCAGCCGGACGGACCTTGGCTACGAGCAGTACTTC	CASSRTDLGYEQYF
TRBJ1-2	TRBV4-3	few	-	TGCGCCAGCAGCCAAGATCCCGGAGAAGGAAGCTATGGCTACACCTTC	CASSQDPGEGSYGYTF
TRBJ2-7	TRBV6-1	-	-	TGTGCCGGAAGGACATCTCCCTACGAGCAGTACTTC	CAGRTSPYEQYF
TRBJ1-4	TRBV30	-	-	TGTGCCTGGAGTAATAGAGACAATGAAAAACTGTTTTTT	CAWSNRDNEKLFF
TRBJ2-5	TRBV5-1	-	TRBD2	TGCGCCAGCAGCTTGGATAGCGGGGCCTTAGGGGAGACCCAGTACTTC	CASSLDSGALGETQYF
TRBJ2-4	TRBV7-3	-	TRBD2	TGTGCCAGCAGCTTAGGAGGAGCGGGAGGGCAAAACATTCAGTACTTC	CASSLGGAGGQNIQYF
TRBJ1-1	TRBV14	-	TRBD1	TGTGCCAGCAGCCAAGTGAAGCCCGGGACAGGCCTCATGAACACTGAAGCTTTCTTT	CASSQVKPGTGLMNTEAFF
TRBJ1-5	TRBV28	-	-	TGTGCCAGCTCTGCTAATCAGCCCCAGCATTTT	CASSANQPQHF
TRBJ1-2	TRBV2	few	-	TGTGCCAGCACCCTAGGGGATGGCTACACCTTC	CASTLGDGYTF
TRBJ1-4	TRBV11-3	-	-	TGTGCCAGCAGCCTCCGGACGGATAATGAAAAACTGTTTTTT	CASSLRTDNEKLFF
TRBJ2-2	TRBV29-1	-	TRBD1	TGCAGCGTTTGGACAGGGAACGGCGGGGAGCTGTTTTTT	CSVWTGNGGELFF
TRBJ2-5	TRBV12-5	-	-	TGTGCTACGACCCGGGGAGGAGAGACCCAGTACTTC	CATTRGGETQYF
TRBJ2-5	TRBV5-4	-	-	TGTGCCAGCAGCCATCAGGGTTACCAAGAGACCCAGTACTTC	CASSHQGYQETQYF
TRBJ2-3	TRBV5-4	few	-	TGTGCCAGCAGCTCCCGGGACCTCACAGATACGCAGTATTTT	CASSSRDLTDTQYF
TRBJ2-7	TRBV7-9	-	-	TGTGCCAGCAACCTCCAGCGGCCAGGACTATCTTCCTACGAGCAGTACTTC	CASNLQRPGLSSYEQYF
TRBJ2-1	TRBV7-7	-	TRBD1	TGTGCTAGCAGCTTGGACAGGGCATCCGAGCAGTTCTTC	CASSLDRASEQFF
TRBJ2-7	TRBV29-1	-	TRBD1	TGCAGCGGCTCTGTGGGGCGGGACAGGGGGCGGGAGCAGTACTTC	CSGSVGRDRGREQYF
TRBJ2-7	TRBV5-1	-	-	TGCGCCAGCAGCGCGTCTAGGCTAACCAACGAGCAGTACTTC	CASSASRLTNEQYF
TRBJ1-1	TRBV6-1	once	-	TGTGCCAGCTCGGGTGTAGGGGAGGAAGCTTTCTTT	CASSGVGEEAFF
TRBJ2-1	TRBV5-4	-	TRBD1	TGTGCCAGCAGCTTCGGACAGGGATACAATGAGCAGTTCTTC	CASSFGQGYNEQFF
TRBJ2-7	TRBV19	-	TRBD2	TGTGCCAGTAGTATCGAGGCTAGCGGGAGCCTATTCTCCTACGAGCAGTACTTC	CASSIEASGSLFSYEQYF
TRBJ2-5	TRBV6-6	-	-	TGTGCCAGCAGTTATAAACGCCGGGAGACCCAGTACTTC	CASSYKRRETQYF
TRBJ2-1	TRBV9	-	-	TGTGCCAGCAGTCCGGGAGTCCACAATGAGCAGTTCTTC	CASSPGVHNEQFF
TRBJ2-5	TRBV6-5	once	TRBD2	TGTGCCAGCAGTTACCGGGGACTAGCGGGAAGGGAGACCCAGTACTTC	CASSYRGLAGRETQYF
TRBJ2-2	TRBV5-1	-	TRBD1	TGCGCCAGCAGCCCACAGGGGGCCGGCGGGGAGCTGTTTTTT	CASSPQGAGGELFF
TRBJ1-3	TRBV29-1	-	-	TGCAGCGTTGACGCTGCGTCCTCTGGAAACACCATATATTTT	CSVDAASSGNTIYF
TRBJ2-1	TRBV6-5	-	-	TGTGCCAGCAGTTCCCATCTAAACTCCTACAATGAGCAGTTCTTC	CASSSHLNSYNEQFF
TRBJ2-3	TRBV27	-	-	TGTGCCAGCAGTGCGACTAGTAGAGATACGCAGTATTTT	CASSATSRDTQYF
TRBJ2-1	TRBV4-1	-	-	TGCGCCAGCAGCCAATTTGGCGGTTACAATGAGCAGTTCTTC	CASSQFGGYNEQFF
TRBJ1-5	TRBV28	-	-	TGTGCCAGCAGTTTGATCTGGGTTAGCAATCAGCCCCAGCATTTT	CASSLIWVSNQPQHF
TRBJ2-1	TRBV7-2	-	-	TGTGCCAGCAGCTTGGTCCAGGGTATAAGCTCCTACAATGAGCAGTTCTTC	CASSLVQGISSYNEQFF
TRBJ1-3	TRBV19	-	-	TGTGCCAGTAGTATGCGGGGTACTGGAAACACCATATATTTT	CASSMRGTGNTIYF
TRBJ2-3	TRBV7-9	-	TRBD2	TGTGCCAGCAGCAGCCTAGCGGGAGGGCCAGATACGCAGTATTTT	CASSSLAGGPDTQYF
TRBJ2-1	TRBV9	-	-	TGTGCCAGCAGCGTAGGGTCCAACAATGAGCAGTTCTTC	CASSVGSNNEQFF
TRBJ1-4	TRBV28	-	-	TGTGCCAGCAGCTCCATCACAGGGAATGAAAAACTGTTTTTT	CASSSITGNEKLFF
TRBJ1-2	TRBV30	-	-	TGTGCCTGGGAAAACTATGGCTACACCTTC	CAWENYGYTF
TRBJ1-2	TRBV7-9	few	-	TGTGCCAGCACCCCCCTCTTGGGCTACACCTTC	CASTPLLGYTF
TRBJ1-1	TRBV18	-	-	TGTGCCAGCTCACCAGTAGGGGACGGAGCACCACTATGGTCCACTGAAGCTTTCTTT	CASSPVGDGAPLWSTEAFF
TRBJ1-2	TRBV14	-	TRBD1	TGTGCCAGCAGCCAAGAATGGGGCCAGGGGGTTGGCTACACCTTC	CASSQEWGQGVGYTF
TRBJ1-6	TRBV27	few	TRBD1	TGTGCCAGCAGTTTTAGGACAGGGTCTTCACCCCTCCACTTT	CASSFRTGSSPLHF
TRBJ1-6	TRBV6-5	-	-	TGTGCCACGGAAGGGAATGGATCACCCCTCCACTTT	CATEGNGSPLHF
TRBJ1-2	TRBV18	once	-	TGTGCCAGCTCCCTACAAGGCTCCACTAACTATGGCTACACCTTC	CASSLQGSTNYGYTF
TRBJ2-2	TRBV5-1	-	TRBD2	TGCGCCAGCAGCTTGGCCACTAGCGGAGTCACCGGGGAGCTGTTTTTT	CASSLATSGVTGELFF
TRBJ1-4	TRBV19	-	TRBD1	TGTGCCAGTAGGCGACCGGGACAGGACAATGAAAAACTGTTTTTT	CASRRPGQDNEKLFF
TRBJ2-1	TRBV5-4	-	-	TGTGCCAGCAGCCCGGAACCGGCTCATTATGAGCAGTTCTTC	CASSPEPAHYEQFF